The following is a T cell receptor (beta chain) sequence with its context. Authors' data handling: Researchers report that nucleated cell counts were estimated from reference gene primer amplification. Generated by immunoSEQ multiplex PCR, the TCRdb table keeps only in-frame clones and is missing some. The V and J calls and clone size come from that table; D and trimming were worked out from the DNA. The sample records under 150,000 clones, just under 85% being singletons. This record belongs to a study of blood T cell repertoires in COVID-19. Study-level background: Some COVID-19 samples were acute and others convalescent; all came from the United States, Italy and Spain.

The CDR3 has 14 residues. V was shortened by 3 bases and J by 3 bases, with 10 bases between the two germline ends. Germline V gives CDR1 SGDLS, CDR2 YYNGEE. This rearrangement joins TRBV9 to TRBJ1-3, with D unclear. Sequences were obtained from peripheral blood. This sequence originates from a human donor in a cohort sampled during active COVID-19. This chain's CDR3 is CASSAELSGNTIYF. The CDR3, as DNA: TGTGCCAGCAGCGCGGAGTTGAGTGGAAACACCATATATTTT.